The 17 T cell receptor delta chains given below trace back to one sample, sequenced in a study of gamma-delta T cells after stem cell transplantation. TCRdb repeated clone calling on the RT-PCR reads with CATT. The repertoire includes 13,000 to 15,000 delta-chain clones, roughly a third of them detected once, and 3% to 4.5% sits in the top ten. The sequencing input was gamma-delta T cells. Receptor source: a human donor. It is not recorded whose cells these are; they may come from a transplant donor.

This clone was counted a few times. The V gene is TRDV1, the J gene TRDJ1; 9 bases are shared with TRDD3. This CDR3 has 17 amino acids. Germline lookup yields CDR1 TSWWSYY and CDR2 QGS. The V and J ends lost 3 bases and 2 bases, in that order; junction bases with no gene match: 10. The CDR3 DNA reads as TGTGCTCTTGGGGAGCCCTGCCTTCTGGGGGATACCGATAAACTCATCTTT. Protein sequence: CALGEPCLLGDTDKLIF.

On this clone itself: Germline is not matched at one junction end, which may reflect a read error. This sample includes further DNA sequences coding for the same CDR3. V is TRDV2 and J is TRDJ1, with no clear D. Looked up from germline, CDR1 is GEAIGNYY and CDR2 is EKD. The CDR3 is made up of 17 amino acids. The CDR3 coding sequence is TGCGCCTGTGACAGGCGGGGCCCAGGGGCGCGCACCGATAAACTCATCTTT. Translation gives CACDRRGPGARTDKLIF.

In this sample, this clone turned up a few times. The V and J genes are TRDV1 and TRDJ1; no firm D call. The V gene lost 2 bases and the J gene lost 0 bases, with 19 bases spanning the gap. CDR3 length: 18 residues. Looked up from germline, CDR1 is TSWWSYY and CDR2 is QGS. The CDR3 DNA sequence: TGTGCTCTTGGGGAATCAAGACGGTACCCGCCGTACACCGATAAACTCATCTTT. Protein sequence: CALGESRRYPPYTDKLIF.

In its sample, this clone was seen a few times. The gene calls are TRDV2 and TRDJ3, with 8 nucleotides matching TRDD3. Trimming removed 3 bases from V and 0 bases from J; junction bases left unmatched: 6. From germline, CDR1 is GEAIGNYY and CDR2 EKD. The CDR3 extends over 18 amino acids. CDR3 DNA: TGTGCCTGTGACCGCTACTGGGGGGACTCCTGGGACACCCGACAGATGTTTTTC. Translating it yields CACDRYWGDSWDTRQMFF.

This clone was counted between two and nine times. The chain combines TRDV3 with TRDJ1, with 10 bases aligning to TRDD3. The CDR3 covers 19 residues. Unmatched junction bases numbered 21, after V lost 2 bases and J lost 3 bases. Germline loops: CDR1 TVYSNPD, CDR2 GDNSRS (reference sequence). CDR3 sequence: CAFWVRIWGIPPWPDKLIF. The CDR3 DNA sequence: TGTGCCTTTTGGGTCAGGATTTGGGGGATACCGCCTTGGCCCGATAAACTCATCTTT. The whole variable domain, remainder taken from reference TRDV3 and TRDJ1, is CDKVTQSSPDQTVASGSEVVLLCTYDTVYSNPDLFWYRIRPDYSFQFVFYGDNSRSEGADFTQGRFSVKHILTQKAFHLVISPVRTEDSATYYCAFWVRIWGIPPWPDKLIFGKGTRVTVEP.

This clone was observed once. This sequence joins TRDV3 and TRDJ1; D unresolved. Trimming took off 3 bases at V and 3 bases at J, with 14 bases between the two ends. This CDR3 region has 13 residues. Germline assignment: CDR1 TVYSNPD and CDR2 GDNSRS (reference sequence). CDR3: CAFLFTPSDKLIF. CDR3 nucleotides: TGTGCCTTCCTCTTCACCCCGTCCGATAAACTCATCTTT.

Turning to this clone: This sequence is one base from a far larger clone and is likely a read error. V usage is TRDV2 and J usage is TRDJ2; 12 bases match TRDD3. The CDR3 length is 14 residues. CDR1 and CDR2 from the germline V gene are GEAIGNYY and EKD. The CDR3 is CACDILGDTAKLFF. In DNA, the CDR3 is TGTGCCTGTGACATACTGGGGGATACAGCAAAACTCTTCTTT.

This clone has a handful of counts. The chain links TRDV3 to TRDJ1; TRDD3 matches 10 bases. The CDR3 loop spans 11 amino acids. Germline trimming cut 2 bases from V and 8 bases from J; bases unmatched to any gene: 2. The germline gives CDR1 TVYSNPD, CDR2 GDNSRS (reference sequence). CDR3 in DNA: TGTGCCTTTGGCTGGGGGATAAAACTCATCTTT. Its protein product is CAFGWGIKLIF.

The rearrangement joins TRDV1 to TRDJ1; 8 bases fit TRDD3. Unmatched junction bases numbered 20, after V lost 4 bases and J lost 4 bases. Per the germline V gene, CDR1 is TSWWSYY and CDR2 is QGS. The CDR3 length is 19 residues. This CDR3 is CALGVAPNWGYWVDDKLIF. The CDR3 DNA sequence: TGTGCTCTTGGGGTCGCCCCCAACTGGGGATACTGGGTAGACGATAAACTCATCTTT.

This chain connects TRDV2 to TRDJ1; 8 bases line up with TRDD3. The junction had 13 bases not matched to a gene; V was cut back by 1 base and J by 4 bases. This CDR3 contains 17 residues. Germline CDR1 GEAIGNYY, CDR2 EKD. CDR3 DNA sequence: TGTGCCTGTGACACGAGGGCAAGTACCGGGGGATACGATAAACTCATCTTT. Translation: CACDTRASTGGYDKLIF.

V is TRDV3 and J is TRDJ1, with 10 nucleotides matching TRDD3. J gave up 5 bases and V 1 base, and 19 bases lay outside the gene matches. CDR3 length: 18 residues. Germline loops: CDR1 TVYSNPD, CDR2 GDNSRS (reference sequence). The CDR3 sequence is CAFTFPEPLGDTCDKLIF. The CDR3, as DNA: TGTGCCTTTACTTTCCCCGAGCCTTTGGGGGATACCTGTGATAAACTCATCTTT.

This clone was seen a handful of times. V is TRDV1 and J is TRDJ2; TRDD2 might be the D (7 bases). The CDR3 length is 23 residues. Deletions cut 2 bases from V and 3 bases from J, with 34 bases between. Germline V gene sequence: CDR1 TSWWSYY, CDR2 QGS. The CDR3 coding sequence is TGTGCTCTTGGGGAAATTTGCCGGCCTTCCTCAGTCCTGGGGCCTGGGGTGACAGCACAACTCTTCTTT. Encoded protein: CALGEICRPSSVLGPGVTAQLFF.

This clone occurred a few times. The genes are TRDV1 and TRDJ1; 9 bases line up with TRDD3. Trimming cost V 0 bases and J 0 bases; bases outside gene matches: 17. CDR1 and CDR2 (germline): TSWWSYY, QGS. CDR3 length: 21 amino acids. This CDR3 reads CALGELYYLSGIRWDTDKLIF. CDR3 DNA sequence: TGTGCTCTTGGGGAACTTTACTACCTCTCGGGGATACGTTGGGACACCGATAAACTCATCTTT.

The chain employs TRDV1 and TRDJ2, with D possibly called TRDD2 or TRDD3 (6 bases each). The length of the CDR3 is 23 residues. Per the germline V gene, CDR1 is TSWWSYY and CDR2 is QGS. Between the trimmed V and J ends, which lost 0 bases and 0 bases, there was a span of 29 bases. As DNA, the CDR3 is TGTGCTCTTGGGGAACTTAAACGTTCTCCTACTGGGACTTACGGCCCTTTGACAGCACAACTCTTCTTT. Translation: CALGELKRSPTGTYGPLTAQLFF.

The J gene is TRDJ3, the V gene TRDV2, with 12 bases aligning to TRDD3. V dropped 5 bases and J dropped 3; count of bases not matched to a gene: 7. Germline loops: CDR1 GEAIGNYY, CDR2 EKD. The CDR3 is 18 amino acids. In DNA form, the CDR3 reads TGTGCCTGTGGAGTACTGGGGGATACTAGCTGGGACACCCGACAGATGTTTTTC. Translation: CACGVLGDTSWDTRQMFF.

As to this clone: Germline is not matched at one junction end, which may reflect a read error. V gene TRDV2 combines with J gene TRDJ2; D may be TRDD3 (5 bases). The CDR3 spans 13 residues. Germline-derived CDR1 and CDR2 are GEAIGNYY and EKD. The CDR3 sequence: CACDRIGTAKLFF. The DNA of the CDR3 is TGTGCCTGTGACAGGATAGGGACAGCAAAACTCTTCTTT.

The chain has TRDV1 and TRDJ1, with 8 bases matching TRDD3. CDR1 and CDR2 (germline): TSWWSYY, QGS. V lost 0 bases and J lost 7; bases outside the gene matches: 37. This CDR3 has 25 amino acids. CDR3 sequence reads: CALGELEAFTQASGLLGGTGGKLIF. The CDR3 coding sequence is TGTGCTCTTGGGGAACTGGAGGCCTTTACCCAGGCCAGTGGATTACTGGGGGGCACAGGCGGTAAACTCATCTTT.